The 18 T cell receptor beta chains reported below all come from one sample, sequenced in a study of blood T cell repertoires in COVID-19. The data were produced by immunoSEQ multiplex PCR, yet TCRdb's version contains in-frame clones alone and is incomplete. The data contain 150,000 to 200,000 clones, roughly 86% of them seen just once; the ten biggest clones take up roughly 7%. Input material: peripheral blood. The receptors derive from a woman at least 80 years old in a cohort sampled during active or convalescent COVID-19.

The rearrangement uses TRBV27 and TRBJ1-2; D remains unclear. The germline V and J ends were trimmed by 6 bases and 3 bases, with 17 bases remaining between them. CDR1 and CDR2 from the germline V gene are MNHEY and SMNVEV (reference sequence). The CDR3 totals 15 residues. DNA for the CDR3: TGTGCCAGCAGACCACGGCACGGAGACCACTATGGCTACACCTTC. It codes for CASRPRHGDHYGYTF.

The CDR3, as DNA: TGTGCCAGCTCACCTCGGACAGGTGGTTGGCCCGAGCAGTACGTC. It translates to CASSPRTGGWPEQYV. V and J are TRBV18 and TRBJ2-7, with 7 bases identical to TRBD1. The CDR3 consists of 15 residues. The ends lost 3 bases at V and 6 bases at J; junction bases unmatched: 11. Germline CDR1 and CDR2: KGHSH and LQKENI.

V usage is TRBV5-4 and J usage is TRBJ1-2; TRBD1 might be the D (6 bases). Trimming shortened V by 0 bases and J by 4 bases, and 13 bases separated the two germline ends. Germline V gives CDR1 SGHNT, CDR2 YYREEE (reference sequence). This CDR3 contains 15 residues. CDR3 nucleotides: TGTGCCAGCAGCTTGGACAGGGTGGGTTCCTATGGCTACACCTTC. This sequence encodes CASSLDRVGSYGYTF.

The CDR3 DNA is TGTGCCAGCAGCTCAGGGTTTGGCTACACCTTC. It translates to CASSSGFGYTF. The chain is built from TRBV11-3 and TRBJ1-2; possible D gene TRBD1, 5 bases. Deletions cut 4 bases from V and 7 bases from J, with 7 bases between. Germline assignment: CDR1 SGHNT and CDR2 YENEEA. The CDR3 consists of 11 residues.

J is TRBJ1-4 and V is TRBV18; unclear D gene. The ends were cut back, 5 bases at V and 0 bases at J, with 10 bases in the middle. Germline V gives CDR1 KGHSH, CDR2 LQKENI. The CDR3 has 15 amino acids. The CDR3 sequence: CASSTGSTTNEKLFF. CDR3 nucleotides: TGTGCCAGCTCAACGGGGAGTACAACTAATGAAAAACTGTTTTTT.

The rearrangement uses TRBV9 and TRBJ2-2; D gene ambiguous. The CDR3 sequence is 15 residues long. With 0 bases removed from V and 2 bases from J, the gap between germline ends came to 8 bases. CDR1 is SGDLS and CDR2 is YYNGEE in the germline V gene. CDR3 sequence (DNA): TGTGCCAGCAGCGTAGCAGGCTACAACACCGGGGAGCTGTTTTTT. Protein sequence: CASSVAGYNTGELFF.

This clone was found a few times. The rearrangement uses TRBV10-3 and TRBJ1-6, with 9 bases identical to TRBD1. Germline CDR1 ENHRY, CDR2 SYGVKD. This CDR3 region has 14 residues. The J segment lost 8 bases and the V segment lost 5 bases, leaving 4 bases of the junction unmatched. DNA for the CDR3: TGTGCCATCAGTTCCCGGACAGGGGATTCACCCCTCCACTTT. Translating it yields CAISSRTGDSPLHF.

The gene calls are TRBV7-8 and TRBJ2-2, with 7 nucleotides matching TRBD2. V shed 5 bases, J shed 5 bases, and the junction held 8 bases outside the gene matches. The length of the CDR3 is 15 residues. Germline values: CDR1 SGHVS, CDR2 FQNEAQ. The CDR3 region is CASSATSVGTGELFF. CDR3 nucleotides: TGTGCCAGCAGCGCTACTAGCGTCGGGACCGGGGAGCTGTTTTTT.

This chain joins TRBV9 and TRBJ2-5; 8 bases line up with TRBD1. The V segment lost 0 bases and the J segment 5 bases; nucleotides outside the gene matches: 6. The germline V gene has CDR1 SGDLS and CDR2 YYNGEE. The CDR3 loop spans 15 amino acids. The CDR3 DNA sequence: TGTGCCAGCAGCGTAGTTGGACAGGGTCTGGAGACCCAGTACTTC. This codes for CASSVVGQGLETQYF.

The chain employs TRBV7-2 and TRBJ2-7; TRBD1 matches at 8 bases. This CDR3 comprises 15 residues. Germline V gene lookup returns CDR1 SGHTA and CDR2 FQGNSA. Losses at the gene ends were 2 bases for V and 4 bases for J; bases not matched to a gene: 7. The CDR3 loop is CASSLFGQGAYEQYV. The CDR3 DNA sequence: TGTGCCAGCAGCTTATTCGGTCAGGGGGCTTACGAGCAGTACGTC.

The gene calls are TRBV15 and TRBJ1-1; unclear D gene. The CDR3 contains 11 residues. Germline V CDR1 and CDR2: LNHNV, YYDKDF (reference sequence). V was pared by 0 bases and J by 7 bases, with 3 bases between. The CDR3 here is CATSRDSEAFF. CDR3 nucleotide sequence: TGTGCCACCAGCAGAGATAGTGAAGCTTTCTTT.

The chain couples TRBV3-1 (or the pseudogene TRBV3-2) to TRBJ2-7, with a possible D match to TRBD1 (7 bases). Deletions cut 4 bases from V and 4 bases from J, with 17 bases between. Germline V CDR1 and CDR2: LGHDT, YNNKEL (reference sequence). The CDR3 is 15 amino acids. The CDR3 coding sequence is TGTGCCAGCAGCCCGCGGGGACAGAGGAATTACGAGCAGTACTTC. This gives the protein CASSPRGQRNYEQYF.

For the CDR3, the DNA is TGTGCCAGCAGTGACTCTGCATCGGGGTCCTATAATTCACCCCTCCACTTT. It specifies CASSDSASGSYNSPLHF. The chain combines TRBV25-1 with TRBJ1-6; D unclear. The V gene lost 3 bases and the J gene lost 1 base, with 13 bases spanning the gap. CDR3 length equals 17 residues. CDR1 and CDR2 from the germline V gene are MGHDK and SYGVNS.

This clone was seen only once. The CDR3 sequence is CASSSPGQGSSPLHF. CDR3 DNA sequence: TGTGCCAGCAGCTCGCCGGGACAGGGAAGTTCACCCCTCCACTTT. J is TRBJ1-6 and V is TRBV5-5; 9 nucleotides agree with TRBD1. With V trimmed by 3 bases and J by 9 bases, 7 bases remained unmatched. Germline V gene data show CDR1 as SGHKS and CDR2 as YYEKEE (reference sequence). CDR3 length equals 15 residues.

The V and J genes are TRBV7-6 and TRBJ2-1; 14 nucleotides line up with TRBD2. Germline CDR1 and CDR2: SGHVS and FNYEAQ. Trimming cost V 6 bases and J 7 bases; bases outside gene matches: 14. This CDR3 region has 18 residues. This CDR3 reads CASSYTGTSGGGLNEQFF. Written as DNA, the CDR3 is TGTGCCAGCAGTTATACCGGGACTAGCGGGGGTGGGTTAAATGAGCAGTTCTTC.

The gene calls are TRBV5-6 and TRBJ2-1; maybe TRBD1 (6 bases). Trimming stripped 4 bases from V and 3 bases from J, with 8 bases between. Germline lookup yields CDR1 SGHDT and CDR2 YYEEEE. The CDR3 is 13 amino acids. CDR3 DNA sequence: TGTGCCAGCAGCCGGACAGACTACAATGAGCAGTTCTTC. It yields the protein CASSRTDYNEQFF. Combining the CDR3 with reference TRBV5-6 and TRBJ2-1 gives the whole variable domain DAGVTQSPTHLIKTRGQQVTLRCSPKSGHDTVSWYQQALGQGPQFIFQYYEEEERQRGNFPDRFSGHQFPNYSSELNVNALLLGDSALYLCASSRTDYNEQFFGPGTRLTVL.

The V gene is TRBV3-1 (or the pseudogene TRBV3-2), the J gene TRBJ2-1; 9 nucleotides match TRBD2. The CDR3 has 17 residues. V dropped 5 bases and J dropped 2; count of bases not matched to a gene: 10. Germline V CDR1 and CDR2: LGHDT, YNNKEL (reference sequence). As DNA, the CDR3 is TGTGCCAGCAGCAGTTTCGGGCGGGGGGGTACCTACAATGAGCAGTTCTTC. Translated: CASSSFGRGGTYNEQFF.

This clone was counted a few times. The chain carries TRBV10-3 and TRBJ1-5, with 11 bases identical to TRBD1. Germline V CDR1 and CDR2: ENHRY, SYGVKD. Trimming removed 0 bases from V and 6 bases from J; junction bases left unmatched: 1. This CDR3 comprises 15 residues. The CDR3 sequence is CAISESGQGVQPQHF. The CDR3 bases are TGTGCCATCAGTGAGTCGGGACAGGGGGTTCAGCCCCAGCATTTT.